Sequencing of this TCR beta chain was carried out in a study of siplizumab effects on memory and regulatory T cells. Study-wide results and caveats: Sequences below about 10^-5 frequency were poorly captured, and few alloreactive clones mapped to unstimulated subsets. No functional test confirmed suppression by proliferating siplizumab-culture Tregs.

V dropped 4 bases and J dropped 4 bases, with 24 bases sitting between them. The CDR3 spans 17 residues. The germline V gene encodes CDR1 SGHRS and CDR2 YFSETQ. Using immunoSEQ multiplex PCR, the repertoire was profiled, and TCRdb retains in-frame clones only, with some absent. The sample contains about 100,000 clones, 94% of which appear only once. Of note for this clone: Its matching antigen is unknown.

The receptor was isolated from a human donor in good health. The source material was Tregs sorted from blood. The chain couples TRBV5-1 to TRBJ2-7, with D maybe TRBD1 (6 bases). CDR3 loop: CASSGIRDIKRGYEQYF. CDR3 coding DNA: TGCGCCAGCAGCGGGATAAGGGACATAAAAAGGGGTTACGAGCAGTACTTC. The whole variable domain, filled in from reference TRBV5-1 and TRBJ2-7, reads KAGVTQTPRYLIKTRGQQVTLSCSPISGHRSVSWYQQTPGQGLQFLFEYFSETQRNKGNFPGRFSGRQFSNSRSEMNVSTLELGDSALYLCASSGIRDIKRGYEQYFGPGTRLTVT.